This entry concerns a single T cell receptor beta chain. The antigen remains undetermined. Points from the study as a whole: The larger cohort examined one V-J beta rearrangement, not whole repertoires. In terms of TCR gene usage, tumor memory CD4+ T cells clustered together with blood and lymph node memory CD4+ cells, as well as with lymph node naive CD4+ cells.

Constant-region reverse primers amplified full-length variable regions, followed by semi-nested Nested Universal Primer A PCR. TCRdb reprocessed the 5' RACE reads via MiXCR and lists one record per CDR3 protein. The profile shows around 50,000 distinct CDR3 sequences, 28% of them singletons. Per germline, CDR1 MGHRA and CDR2 YSYEKL. V was trimmed by 3 bases and J by 6 bases, leaving 9 bases between them. This CDR3 region has 13 residues. The TCR originated in a female donor with breast cancer. Sequenced sample: tumor-infiltrating memory CD4+ T cells sorted from the breast tumor. Subset specified: memory CD4+ T cells, CD4+CD45RO+CD25-. The chain recombines TRBV4-1 with TRBJ1-5; D unresolved. DNA for the CDR3: TGCGCCAGCAGCCAGGACGCAAGTCAGCCCCAGCATTTT. As protein: CASSQDASQPQHF.